This TCR beta chain was identified during a study of T cells in Graves' hyperthyroidism and ophthalmopathy (dated by TCRdb to the late 2010s). Some background on the complete study: Peripheral blood was collected at initial diagnosis, before any treatment. TCR V-J signatures able to tell the groups apart were searched for in a discovery cohort of 90 to 100 patients, of whom roughly 42 had Graves' ophthalmopathy and about 55 had stable Graves' hyperthyroidism. Prospective prediction of ophthalmopathy was tested in an independent validation cohort of 18 hyperthyroidism patients and 17 patients who later progressed to ophthalmopathy. The 100 discovery patients were randomly divided into training and test sets at a 7:3 ratio. In more than 5 Graves' hyperthyroidism patients, the study also compared T-cell repertoires from thyroid tissue with T-cell repertoires from blood. After sampling, hyperthyroidism patients received methimazole starting at 30 mg daily, and ophthalmopathy patients received high-dose intravenous methylprednisolone. The paper describes TCR Vbeta CDR3 sequencing of around 140 peripheral blood samples, made up of roughly 40 ophthalmopathy patients, 70 to 75 hyperthyroidism patients and approximately 17 progressor patients. What the work shows at the level of the full study, not this receptor alone: In validation, the model predicted progression to ophthalmopathy a median of 6.5 months before onset, with about 71% sensitivity and around 76% specificity. A 13 V-J signature model separated ophthalmopathy from stable hyperthyroidism, with approximately 87% sensitivity and about 81% specificity in cross-validation and 80%/75% in testing. Most expanded thyroid clonotypes (frequency above 0.001) were also detected in blood, a finding suggesting that blood repertoires may reflect thyroid immune responses. No statistical method was used to fix the sample size in advance, and group allocation was not hidden from the investigators.

At least ten counts were recorded for this clonotype. Which antigen it targets is not known. The record has no base qualities; no much larger clone is one base away. Graves' hyperthyroidism was defined as stable when no progression to ophthalmopathy occurred over 18 months of follow-up. Hyperthyroidism patients were newly diagnosed, with disease duration under 2 months, and aged 18 to 65 years. Patients with uncontrolled infections, other autoimmune diseases, pregnancy or lactation were excluded. Clinical symptoms, serum thyroxine and TRAb, thyroid ultrasound, and orbital computed tomography formed the basis for the diagnoses. PBMCs were separated from about 10 ml of fresh peripheral blood using Ficoll-Paque density gradient centrifugation. Total RNA was extracted with Trizol reagent, and quality was checked on an Agilent 2100 Bioanalyzer. V is clipped by 2 bases and J by 5 bases, and the sequence between their germline boundaries is 12 bases long. Taken from the germline V gene, the CDR1 and CDR2 loops are MNHNS and SASEGT. The CDR3 goes from the cysteine to the phenylalanine over 14 residues. Of all the DNA, just the CDR3 is kept, 42 bases in frame from base 1.

The TCR beta CDR3 regions were amplified from RNA transcripts. A first-round RT-PCR of the TCR CDR3 used the HTBI primer set with the Qiagen OneStep RT-PCR kit. Libraries were constructed in a second round of multiplex PCR, after which size selection and purification were carried out. Sequencing of the libraries was done on an Illumina HiSeq2000 using paired-end 100 bp reads. In the source study's methods: SOAPnuke was used to process the raw data, with reads discarded if the reads contained adapters or uncalled bases, had a mean Phred below 15, or lacked an exact constant-primer or identifier match. High-quality paired reads were merged using COPE v1.2.5, and each unique nucleotide sequence was defined as a clonotype. MiTCR v1.1 was used to align the clonotypes against IMGT TRBV, TRBD and TRBJ reference segments. The analysis included only V-J combinations with a frequency above 0.0001, which together covered about 99% of the repertoires. The TCS score was defined as the ratio of F50 (clonal expansion) to E x V (chaos), calculated using BLOSUM62-based TCRdist between CDR3 peptides within each V-J. Welch's t-statistics and random forest reduced 514 V-J features to roughly 13, which were used in a naive Bayes classifier (R e1071). The public reads were quality trimmed at Q25 with fastp and then assembled into clones with MiXCR by TCRdb, keeping productive beta chains. Each CDR3 protein appears once, grouped with its most common genes and DNA. The V and J calls follow TCRdb's processing rather than the paper's. Here the sample has around 350,000 distinct CDR3 sequences; less than 15% occur a single time. The top ten constitute 9.2% of the sample.

The clonotype was recovered from a woman aged 18-29 years with Graves' hyperthyroidism. Sequenced sample: blood. The sequence is built from TRBV6-1 and TRBJ2-5; the D segment cannot be called with confidence. The bases read TGTGCCAGCAGTGAATGGGGTAGTCGGGAGACCCAGTACTTC. Its product reads: CASSEWGSRETQYF.